These T cell receptor beta chains were read from a single sample in a study of shared clonotypes between healthy human individuals. Clones were read by immunoSEQ multiplex PCR, and TCRdb kept only the in-frame ones, dropping some. The sample holds hundreds of thousands of clones, roughly three quarters seen once. The specimen was PBMCs. These receptors all stem from a woman in her forties in good health. Some clones in this sample may be carry-over from other donors' samples. CDR3s leave out the opening cysteine and the closing phenylalanine or tryptophan. Each record gives: V gene, D gene, J gene, CDR3 protein. A D gene is named only where the DNA matches it firmly.

>TRBV7-6|TRBD1|TRBJ1-4
ASSLVGTVNEKLF
>TRBV6-4|-|TRBJ2-3
ASSVSSGGTDTQY
>TRBV4-3|-|TRBJ1-3
ASSQGRDSGNTTY
>TRBV6-5|-|TRBJ1-2
ASSYSKFNRIYGYT
>TRBV2|TRBD2|TRBJ2-1
ASSTSGSSYNEQF
>TRBV29-1|TRBD2|TRBJ2-1
SGMRGFNEQF
>TRBV6-1|-|TRBJ1-3
AGCSDSGNTIY
>TRBV30|-|TRBJ2-7
AWGAEYEQY
>TRBV4-2|TRBD1|TRBJ2-7
ASSQGGDRGGEQY
>TRBV2|-|TRBJ1-5
ASLRTANQPQH
>TRBV6-5|TRBD1|TRBJ1-2
ASSYNDRDGGYT
>TRBV11-2|-|TRBJ2-2
ASSTTYPNTGELF
>TRBV30|-|TRBJ2-4
AWSVRGSVAKNIQY
>TRBV28|TRBD2|TRBJ2-7
ASSSSSGRAHEQY
>TRBV28|TRBD1|TRBJ2-7
ASSSFVGDRVYEQY
>TRBV6-4|-|TRBJ2-3
ASLAGSIPYTDTQY
>TRBV5-1|TRBD1|TRBJ1-3
ASSSQGAIAGNTIY
>TRBV15|TRBD1|TRBJ2-2
ATSKATGTGYVGELF
>TRBV5-1|-|TRBJ2-1
ASSSMTEPEQF
>TRBV14|-|TRBJ2-7
ASSQGGNYHEQY
>TRBV10-3|TRBD2|TRBJ2-5
AISESSLAGGGETQY
>TRBV5-4|-|TRBJ2-1
ASSTQNEQF
>TRBV29-1|TRBD2|TRBJ2-3
SVDPWIREGRGDTQY
>TRBV11-2|-|TRBJ1-4
ASSLDSRLNEKLF
>TRBV28|-|TRBJ2-4
ASSFSGPKNIQY
>TRBV29-1|TRBD1|TRBJ1-1
SVKNTGTGVAF
>TRBV5-1|TRBD1|TRBJ1-5
ASSTGQGSNQPQH
>TRBV28|-|TRBJ1-2
ASNSFQRGDYGYT
>TRBV7-2|-|-
ASSLDFRAEQY
>TRBV4-3|-|TRBJ2-2
ASSLLGGGPPGELF
>TRBV6-5|-|TRBJ2-6
ASGISVSGANVLT
>TRBV11-2|-|TRBJ2-2
ASSISLGELF
>TRBV4-2|-|TRBJ2-7
ASSQGGTKSYEQY
>TRBV5-8|TRBD1|TRBJ2-6
ASRDRGAGANVLT
>TRBV7-3|-|TRBJ2-5
ASSPPASETQY
>TRBV9|-|TRBJ1-6
ASSVDAGTNSPLH
>TRBV6-1|-|TRBJ1-1
ASSEQPNTEAF
>TRBV5-4|-|TRBJ2-1
ASSSGASRYNEQF
>TRBV11-2|TRBD1|TRBJ2-7
ASRLTGGEQY
>TRBV6-4|TRBD1|TRBJ2-1
ASSYQGGEYNEQF
>TRBV7-3|TRBD2|TRBJ2-2
ASSRGLAGATGELF
>TRBV10-3|TRBD2|TRBJ2-3
AISDTSGSITDTQY
>TRBV5-1|TRBD1|TRBJ1-1
ASSPRQGMNTEAF
>TRBV28|-|TRBJ1-2
ASSEVNYGYT
>TRBV2|-|TRBJ1-2
ASSEAHTANYGYT